The TCR beta chain under discussion was sequenced for a study of regulatory T cells in long-lasting Graves disease (TCRdb year 2021). About the investigation overall: Persistent Graves' disease was defined as antithyroid drug treatment for over 5 years with persistently positive TSH receptor autoantibodies. A total of 33 samples underwent TCR sequencing, from 13 patients with persistent Graves' disease and around 20 patients with newly diagnosed Graves' disease. The study took place in China and was registered as a clinical trial. Persistent Graves' disease patients were compared with newly diagnosed Graves' disease patients by peripheral blood TCR sequencing and RNA sequencing. Antithyroid drugs had been taken for about 10.3 years on average by persistent Graves' disease patients in the clinical cohort. Study-wide findings and limitations: Persistent Graves' disease patients showed lower TCR Shannon entropy and fewer highly expanded clones than newly diagnosed patients, suggesting clonal expansion. The authors noted that the small sample size was a limitation that may lower accuracy. Only the TCR beta chain was sequenced and analyzed. The study examined only peripheral blood because the primary lesion, thyroid tissue, could not be accessed. Persistent patients shared more public clonotypes among themselves (around 3,000) than newly diagnosed patients did (about 900).

Per the publication, the time point label means: persistent/refractory GD, antithyroid drugs over 5 years with positive TRAb. RNA was extracted from PBMCs in TRIzol for both TCR sequencing and RNA sequencing. Graves' disease was diagnosed according to American Thyroid Association guidelines. Recruitment of patients was carried out at an endocrinology department in Xi'an, China. Each patient gave approximately 10 milliliters of peripheral blood, collected in an EDTA anticoagulant tube. Ficoll Paque Plus density gradient separation was used to isolate PBMCs, and no further T cell sorting was done. An Agilent 2100 Bioanalyzer and agarose gel were used to assess RNA quality, and a NanoDrop 2000 was used to measure RNA concentration. The library was prepared using multiplex PCR. For sequencing, an Illumina HiSeq 4000 was employed. To build TCR beta libraries, CDR3 regions were amplified by Arm-PCR using iRepertoire HTBI primers. PCR products were gel purified before sequencing. Processing in the source paper ran as follows. Across samples, around 58 TRBV and 14 TRBJ segments were identified and used for gene usage analysis of CDR3 amino acid clonotypes. Filtered high-quality paired reads were merged into contigs using COPE and FqMerger. BLAST was used to align contigs to IMGT TRBV, TRBD and TRBJ reference genes, and CDR3 was defined according to IMGT. Any clonotype with a frequency above 0.1% was classified as a highly expanded clone. Repertoire diversity was measured by Shannon entropy, and V-J evenness by the Gini coefficient. A clonotype was considered public if more than one individual shared it. TCRdb's own reprocessing of the public reads used fastp at Q25 and MiXCR and kept productive beta chains. Each entry merges the rows of one CDR3 protein and shows their most common DNA and genes. The V and J calls, along with clone size, are taken from TCRdb and not from the paper's own processing. The sample yields approximately 500,000 distinct CDR3 sequences; about 22% were counted once. In total, the top ten clones hold roughly 7.7% of the sample.

Note on this clonotype: No antigen is known for it. No base qualities exist here, and no much larger clone lies one base off it.

This TCR came from a female donor with Graves disease. Material: peripheral blood mononuclear cells (PBMCs), obtained when the disease was refractory, from a patient treated with antithyroid drugs.

The CDR3 here reads CASSAEQGLGNTIYF. DNA sequence: TGTGCCAGCAGCGCGGAACAGGGTCTTGGAAACACCATATATTTT. This chain is built from TRBV9 and TRBJ1-3; the D gene is perhaps TRBD1, on 6 matching bases. The CDR3 covers 15 residues, taking in both the cysteine and the phenylalanine. Only CDR3 DNA is held: 45 bases, read in frame from base 1. Between the V and J ends, shortened by 3 bases and 3 bases respectively, the junction contains 13 bases. In the germline V gene, CDR1 corresponds to SGDLS and CDR2 to YYNGEE. The CDR3 plus the reference TRBV9 and TRBJ1-3 genes for the other parts give the full variable domain: DSGVTQTPKHLITATGQRVTLRCSPRSGDLSVYWYQQSLDQGLQFLIQYYNGEERAKGNILERFSAQQFPDLHSELNLSSLELGDSALYFCASSAEQGLGNTIYFGEGSWLTVV.